This T cell receptor (beta chain) is drawn from a study of OX40 agonist ivuxolimab in advanced cancers. The wider study: Three patients responded partially, comprising one with hepatocellular carcinoma and two with cutaneous melanoma.

The CDR3 is made up of 14 amino acids. Germline CDR1 and CDR2: SNHLY and FYNNEI. V shed 8 bases and J shed 0 bases, with 10 bases lying between them. Using immunoSEQ multiplex PCR, the repertoire was profiled, and TCRdb retains in-frame clones only, with some absent. The top ten hold 3.5% to 5% of the sample, which has some 60,000 clones, roughly nine tenths seen once. The sequence was obtained from an adult with an advanced solid tumor such as melanoma, head and neck, liver or kidney cancer. The gene calls are TRBV2 and TRBJ1-4; D is possibly TRBD1 (5 bases). The sample in question was CD4+ or CD8+ T cells sorted from blood, obtained in a trial of the OX40 agonist ivuxolimab. The CDR3 DNA follows: TGTGCCAGCGGACAAGGTACAACTAATGAAAAACTGTTTTTT. It is translated as CASGQGTTNEKLFF.